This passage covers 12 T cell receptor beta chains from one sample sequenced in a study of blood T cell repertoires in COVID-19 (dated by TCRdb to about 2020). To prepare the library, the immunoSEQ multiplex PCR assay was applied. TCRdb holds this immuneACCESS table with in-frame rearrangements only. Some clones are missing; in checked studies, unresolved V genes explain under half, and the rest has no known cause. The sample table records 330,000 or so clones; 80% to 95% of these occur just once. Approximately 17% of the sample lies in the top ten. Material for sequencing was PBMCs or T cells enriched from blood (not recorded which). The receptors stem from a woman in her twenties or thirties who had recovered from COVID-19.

CDR3 residues: CASSSGQGYGYTF. CDR3 DNA: TGTGCCAGCAGCTCGGGACAGGGATACGGCTACACCTTC. J is TRBJ1-2 and V is TRBV5-5; 9 nucleotides line up with TRBD1. Germline V gene lookup returns CDR1 SGHKS and CDR2 YYEKEE (reference sequence). J lost 8 bases, V lost 3 bases, and 5 bases had no gene match. This CDR3 contains 13 residues.

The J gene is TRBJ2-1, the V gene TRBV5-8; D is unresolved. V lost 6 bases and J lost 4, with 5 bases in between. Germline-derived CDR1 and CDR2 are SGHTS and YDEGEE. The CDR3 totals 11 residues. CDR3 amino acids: CASTLYNEQFF. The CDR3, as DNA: TGTGCCAGCACCCTGTACAATGAGCAGTTCTTC.

CDR3 coding DNA: TGTGCCAGCAGTTTCGACAGGGCCTATGGCTACACCTTC. This codes for CASSFDRAYGYTF. The rearrangement links TRBV14 to TRBJ1-2; TRBD1 agrees at 7 bases. The CDR3 covers 13 residues. CDR1 and CDR2 (germline): SGHDN, FVKESK. The junction had 5 bases not matched to a gene; V was cut back by 6 bases and J by 4 bases.

The CDR3 DNA follows: TGCAGCGTTGACGCGACAGGTTCCTATGGCTACACCTTC. Protein: CSVDATGSYGYTF. The V gene is TRBV29-1, the J gene TRBJ1-2, with a possible D match to TRBD1 (6 bases). The CDR3 runs to 13 residues. Germline V gene data show CDR1 as SQVTM and CDR2 as ANQGSEA. V lost 3 bases and J 4 bases, leaving 12 bases between the germline ends.

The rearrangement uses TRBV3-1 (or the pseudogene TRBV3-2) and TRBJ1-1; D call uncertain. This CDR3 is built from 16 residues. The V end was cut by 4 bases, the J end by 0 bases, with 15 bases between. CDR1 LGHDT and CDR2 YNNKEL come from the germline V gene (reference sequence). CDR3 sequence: CASSPRTYAMNTEAFF. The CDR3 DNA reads TGTGCCAGCAGCCCGCGGACTTACGCCATGAACACTGAAGCTTTCTTT.

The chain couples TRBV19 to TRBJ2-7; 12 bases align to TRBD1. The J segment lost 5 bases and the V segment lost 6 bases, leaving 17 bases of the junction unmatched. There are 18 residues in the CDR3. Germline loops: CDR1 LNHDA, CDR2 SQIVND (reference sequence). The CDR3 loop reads CASSRLLGTGTGGHEQYF. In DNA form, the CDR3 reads TGTGCCAGTAGCCGCCTCCTGGGTACCGGGACAGGGGGCCACGAGCAGTACTTC. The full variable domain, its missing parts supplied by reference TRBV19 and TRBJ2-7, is DGGITQSPKYLFRKEGQNVTLSCEQNLNHDAMYWYRQDPGQGLRLIYYSQIVNDFQKGDIAEGYSVSREKKESFPLTVTSAQKNPTAFYLCASSRLLGTGTGGHEQYFGPGTRLTVT.

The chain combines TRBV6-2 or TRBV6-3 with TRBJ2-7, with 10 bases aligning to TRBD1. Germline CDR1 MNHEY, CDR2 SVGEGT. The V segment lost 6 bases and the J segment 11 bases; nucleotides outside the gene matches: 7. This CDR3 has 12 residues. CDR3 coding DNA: TGTGCCAGCAGCCGGGACAGGGGAAGGGAGTACTTC. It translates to CASSRDRGREYF.

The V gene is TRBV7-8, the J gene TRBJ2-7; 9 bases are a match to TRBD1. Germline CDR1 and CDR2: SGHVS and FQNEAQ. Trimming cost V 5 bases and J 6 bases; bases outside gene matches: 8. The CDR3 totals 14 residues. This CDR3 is CASSPQGALAEQYF. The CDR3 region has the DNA TGTGCCAGCAGCCCACAGGGGGCGCTTGCCGAGCAGTACTTC.

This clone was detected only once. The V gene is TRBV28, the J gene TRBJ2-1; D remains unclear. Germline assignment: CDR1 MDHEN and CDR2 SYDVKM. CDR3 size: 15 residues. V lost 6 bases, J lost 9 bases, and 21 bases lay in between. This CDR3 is CASSPFEAAVGEQFF. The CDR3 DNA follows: TGTGCCAGCAGCCCTTTCGAGGCGGCGGTGGGTGAGCAGTTCTTC.

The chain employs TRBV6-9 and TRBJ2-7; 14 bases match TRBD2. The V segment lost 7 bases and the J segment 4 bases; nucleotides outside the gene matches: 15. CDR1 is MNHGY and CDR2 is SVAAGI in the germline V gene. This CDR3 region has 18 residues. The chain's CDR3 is CASTRRPTSGRARYEQYF. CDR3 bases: TGTGCCAGCACCCGGAGGCCGACTAGCGGGAGGGCACGATACGAGCAGTACTTC.

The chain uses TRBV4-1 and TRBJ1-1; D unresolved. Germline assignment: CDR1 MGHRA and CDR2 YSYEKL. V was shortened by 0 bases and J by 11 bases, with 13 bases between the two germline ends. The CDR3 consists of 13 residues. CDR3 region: CASSQDHFGGAFF. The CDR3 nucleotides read TGCGCCAGCAGCCAAGATCATTTCGGAGGGGCTTTCTTT.

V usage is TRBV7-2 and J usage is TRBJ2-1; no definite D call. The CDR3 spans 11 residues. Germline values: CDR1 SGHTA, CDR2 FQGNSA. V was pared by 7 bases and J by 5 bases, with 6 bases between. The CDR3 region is CASTPDNEQFF. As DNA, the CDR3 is TGTGCCAGCACCCCAGACAATGAGCAGTTCTTC. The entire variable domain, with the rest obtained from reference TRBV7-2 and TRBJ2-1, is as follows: GAGVSQSPSNKVTEKGKDVELRCDPISGHTALYWYRQSLGQGLEFLIYFQGNSAPDKSGLPSDRFSAERTGGSVSTLTIQRTQQEDSAVYLCASTPDNEQFFGPGTRLTVL.